This TCR beta chain appears in the sequencing data of a study of T cell repertoires in cytomegalovirus infection. Study in general: Recently described HLA-C-restricted plus well-studied HLA-B-restricted CMV epitopes were used. CMV infection and matching HLA type were both indicated by public TCR beta signatures.

One entry per CDR3 protein, called by TCRdb with MiXCR from the reads. The table includes about 470,000 distinct CDR3 sequences, about two fifths detected once. This CDR3 has 12 amino acids. J lost 6 bases, V lost 5 bases, and 4 bases had no gene match. CDR1 SGHTA and CDR2 FQGNSA come from the germline V gene. Overall study findings and caveats: Clonotype analysis showed dominance of the ex vivo response by HLA-C-restricted CMV-specific TCR beta clonotypes. Summed frequency of shared TCR beta families picked out CMV carriers who also had the relevant HLA.

This clonotype has a count of ten or more. The antigen is undetermined. The sample was cultured PBMCs, taken from culture after CMV antigen stimulation. The sequence derives from a human donor in good health (CMV status not recorded). Some clones in this sample may be carry-over from other donors' samples. The chain uses TRBV7-2 and TRBJ2-7; TRBD1 agrees at 7 bases. This CDR3 reads CASSPQGVEQYF. The CDR3 region has the DNA TGTGCCAGCAGCCCTCAGGGGGTCGAGCAGTACTTC.